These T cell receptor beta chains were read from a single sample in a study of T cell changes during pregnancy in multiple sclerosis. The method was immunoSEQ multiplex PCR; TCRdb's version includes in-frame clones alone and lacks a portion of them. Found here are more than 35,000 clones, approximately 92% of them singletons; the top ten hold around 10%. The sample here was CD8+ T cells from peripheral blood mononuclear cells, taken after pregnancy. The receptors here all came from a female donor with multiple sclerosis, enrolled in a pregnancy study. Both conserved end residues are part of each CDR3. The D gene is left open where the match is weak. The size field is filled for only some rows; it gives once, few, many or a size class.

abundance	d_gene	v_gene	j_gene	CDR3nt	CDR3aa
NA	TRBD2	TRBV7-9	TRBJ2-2	TGTGCCAGCAGCTTACTCGGGGGGATGACCGGGGAGCTGTTTTTT	CASSLLGGMTGELFF
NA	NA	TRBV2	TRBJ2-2	TGTGCCGCCGGGGTCGGATGGCTGTTTTTT	CAAGVGWLFF
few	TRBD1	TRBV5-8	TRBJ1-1	TGTGCCAGCAACGGGGGGACAGGGGTTAACACTGAAGCTTTCTTT	CASNGGTGVNTEAFF
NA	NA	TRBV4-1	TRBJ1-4	TGCGCCAGCAGCCTAGGACACCCAACTAATGAAAAACTGTTTTTT	CASSLGHPTNEKLFF
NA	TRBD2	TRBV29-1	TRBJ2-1	TGCAGCGTTGAAAAACCCGGGACTAGCGGGTTCAATGAGCAGTTCTTC	CSVEKPGTSGFNEQFF
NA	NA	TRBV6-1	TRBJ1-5	TGTGCCAGCAGTGAAGCGGAGGTTCAGCCCCAGCATTTT	CASSEAEVQPQHF
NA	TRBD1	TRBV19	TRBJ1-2	TGTGCCAGTAGTATTTTCGGCTGGGGACAGGGTGATGATGGCTACACCTTC	CASSIFGWGQGDDGYTF
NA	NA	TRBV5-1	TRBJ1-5	TGCGCCAGCAGCTTGGACAGGCGTAAGCCCCAGCATTTT	CASSLDRRKPQHF
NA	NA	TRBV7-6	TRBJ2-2	TGTGCCAGCAGCCCAGTGTCGGGGAGCACCGGGGAGCTGTTTTTT	CASSPVSGSTGELFF
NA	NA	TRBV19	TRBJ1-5	TGTGCCAGTAGTCTAGGCGGAGGCCCCGGGCCCCAGCATTTT	CASSLGGGPGPQHF
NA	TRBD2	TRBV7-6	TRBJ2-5	TGTGCCAGCAGCTTAGTTCGCGGGGGGCGGCACCAAGAGACCCAGTACTTC	CASSLVRGGRHQETQYF
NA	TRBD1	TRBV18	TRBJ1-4	TGTGCCAGCTCACCGCCGGGACAGGGGAATGAAAAACTGTTTTTT	CASSPPGQGNEKLFF
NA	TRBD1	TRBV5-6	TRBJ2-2	TGTGCCAGCAGCTACGGGACAGGTCCCGGGGAGCTGTTTTTT	CASSYGTGPGELFF
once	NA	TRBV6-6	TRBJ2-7	TGTGCCAGCAAGACAGGTGTCTACGAGCAGTACTTC	CASKTGVYEQYF
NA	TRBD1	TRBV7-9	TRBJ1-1	TGTGCCAGCAGGGGGACAGGGGGCACTGAAGCTTTCTTT	CASRGTGGTEAFF
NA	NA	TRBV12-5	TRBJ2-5	TGTGCTAGTGCCCCACCGGAGGTACGGAGGGAGACCCAGTACTTC	CASAPPEVRRETQYF
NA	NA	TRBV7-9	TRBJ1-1	TGTGCCAGCAGCTCCGGTCCCCTTGAAGCTTTCTTT	CASSSGPLEAFF
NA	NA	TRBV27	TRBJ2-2	TGTGCCAGCAGTTCAGGACAGAACACCGGGGAGCTGTTTTTT	CASSSGQNTGELFF
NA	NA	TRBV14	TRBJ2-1	TGTGCCAGCAGCCAGGACTGGAGCTCCTACAATGAGCAGTTCTTC	CASSQDWSSYNEQFF
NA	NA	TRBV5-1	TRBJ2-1	TGCGCCAGCAGCCCGAGTTACAATGAGCAGTTCTTC	CASSPSYNEQFF
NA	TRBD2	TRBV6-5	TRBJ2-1	TGTGCCAGCAGTTACTCGATAGCGGGGGCCTACAATGAGCAGTTCTTC	CASSYSIAGAYNEQFF
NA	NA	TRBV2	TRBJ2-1	TGTGCCAGCAGGCTGGTAAGAGGGCTTTACAATGAGCAGTTCTTC	CASRLVRGLYNEQFF